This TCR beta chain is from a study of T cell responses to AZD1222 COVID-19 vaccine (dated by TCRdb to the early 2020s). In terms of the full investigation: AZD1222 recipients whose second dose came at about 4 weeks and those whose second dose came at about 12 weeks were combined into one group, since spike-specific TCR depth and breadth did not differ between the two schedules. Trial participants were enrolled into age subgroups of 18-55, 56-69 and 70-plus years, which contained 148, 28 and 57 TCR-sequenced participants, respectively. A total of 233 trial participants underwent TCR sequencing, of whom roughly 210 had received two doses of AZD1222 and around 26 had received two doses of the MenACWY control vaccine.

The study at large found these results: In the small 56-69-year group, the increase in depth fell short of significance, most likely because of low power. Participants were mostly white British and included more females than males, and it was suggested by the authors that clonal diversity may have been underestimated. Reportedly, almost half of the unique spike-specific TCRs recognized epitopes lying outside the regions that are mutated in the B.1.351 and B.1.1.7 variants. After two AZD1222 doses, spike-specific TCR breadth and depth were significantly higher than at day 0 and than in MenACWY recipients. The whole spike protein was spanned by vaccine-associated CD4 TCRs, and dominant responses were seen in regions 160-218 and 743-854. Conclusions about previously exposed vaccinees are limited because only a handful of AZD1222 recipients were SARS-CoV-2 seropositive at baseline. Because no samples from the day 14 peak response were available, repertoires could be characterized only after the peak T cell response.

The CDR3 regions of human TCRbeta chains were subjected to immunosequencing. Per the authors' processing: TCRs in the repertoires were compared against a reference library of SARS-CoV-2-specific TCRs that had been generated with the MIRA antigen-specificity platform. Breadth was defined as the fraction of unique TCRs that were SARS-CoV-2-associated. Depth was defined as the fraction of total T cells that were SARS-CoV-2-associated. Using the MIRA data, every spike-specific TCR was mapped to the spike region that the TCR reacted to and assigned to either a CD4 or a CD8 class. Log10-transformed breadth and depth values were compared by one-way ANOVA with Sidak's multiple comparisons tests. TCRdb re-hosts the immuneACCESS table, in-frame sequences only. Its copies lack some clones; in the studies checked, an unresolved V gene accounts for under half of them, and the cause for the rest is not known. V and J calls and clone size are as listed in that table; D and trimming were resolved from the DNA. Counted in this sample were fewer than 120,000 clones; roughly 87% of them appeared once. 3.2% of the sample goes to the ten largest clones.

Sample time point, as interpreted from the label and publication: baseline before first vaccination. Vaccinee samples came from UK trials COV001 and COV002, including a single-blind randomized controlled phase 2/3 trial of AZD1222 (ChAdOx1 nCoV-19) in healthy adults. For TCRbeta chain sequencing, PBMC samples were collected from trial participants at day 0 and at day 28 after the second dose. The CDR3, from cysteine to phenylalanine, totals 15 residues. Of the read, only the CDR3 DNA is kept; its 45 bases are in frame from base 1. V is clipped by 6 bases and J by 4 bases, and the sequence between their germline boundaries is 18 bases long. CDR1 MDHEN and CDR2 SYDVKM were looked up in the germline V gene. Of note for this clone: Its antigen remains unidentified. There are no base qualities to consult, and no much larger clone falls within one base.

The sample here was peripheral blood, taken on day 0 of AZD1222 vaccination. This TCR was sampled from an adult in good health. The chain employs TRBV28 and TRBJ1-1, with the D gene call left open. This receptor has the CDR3 CASSINYLLGTEAFF. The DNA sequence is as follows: TGTGCCAGCAGCATCAATTACCTCCTAGGCACTGAAGCTTTCTTT.